What follows describes a single TCR beta chain. This entry is derived from a study of blood T cell repertoires in COVID-19. The junction had 8 bases not matched to a gene; V was cut back by 4 bases and J by 2 bases. CDR3 length: 15 residues. Germline CDR1 reads MGHRA; CDR2 reads YSYEKL. TCRdb keeps only in-frame clones here, not all; method: immunoSEQ multiplex PCR. This table holds some 150,000 clones, 80% to 90% found once. Material: PBMCs or T cells enriched from blood (not recorded which). The V call is TRBV4-1, the J call TRBJ2-7; 7 nucleotides line up with TRBD2. This receptor was identified in a man in his forties or fifties who had recovered from COVID-19. In DNA form, the CDR3 reads TGCGCCAGCAGCCCAGAAGCGGGACCGCCCTACGAGCAGTACTTC. Its translation: CASSPEAGPPYEQYF.